This T cell receptor (beta chain) is from a study of T cell responses to AZD1222 COVID-19 vaccine. General study findings and limits: With two AZD1222 doses given, Spike-specific TCR breadth and depth both rose. Seropositive at baseline were only a handful of AZD1222 recipients. Researchers took repertoire samples only after the peak T cell response had come.

Turning to this clone: What it binds is not known.

TCRdb's table, derived via immunoSEQ multiplex PCR, lists solely in-frame clones and lacks some. This table has tens of thousands of clones, roughly 84% appearing once. The starting material was peripheral blood, obtained on day 0 of AZD1222 vaccination. This sequence originates from an adult in good health.

The DNA for the CDR3 is TGTGCCAGCAGGTACCAGGGCTTTAGCAATCAGCCCCAGCATTTT. Translating it yields CASRYQGFSNQPQHF. The chain recombines TRBV27 with TRBJ1-5; D is possibly TRBD1 (5 bases). Trimming removed 6 bases at V and 0 bases at J, with 12 bases between. The CDR3 length is 15 residues. Germline V gene sequence: CDR1 MNHEY, CDR2 SMNVEV (reference sequence).